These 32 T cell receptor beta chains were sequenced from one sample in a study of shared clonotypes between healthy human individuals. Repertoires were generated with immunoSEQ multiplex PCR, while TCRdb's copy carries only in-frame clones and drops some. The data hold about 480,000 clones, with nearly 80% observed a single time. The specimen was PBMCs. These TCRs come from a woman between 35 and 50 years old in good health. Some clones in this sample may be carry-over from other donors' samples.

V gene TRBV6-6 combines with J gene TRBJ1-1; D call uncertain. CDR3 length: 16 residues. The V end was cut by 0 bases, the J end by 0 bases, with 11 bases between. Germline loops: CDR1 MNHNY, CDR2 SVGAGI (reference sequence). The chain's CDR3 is CASSYSSRPMNTEAFF. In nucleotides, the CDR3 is TGTGCCAGCAGTTACTCGAGTAGGCCCATGAACACTGAAGCTTTCTTT.

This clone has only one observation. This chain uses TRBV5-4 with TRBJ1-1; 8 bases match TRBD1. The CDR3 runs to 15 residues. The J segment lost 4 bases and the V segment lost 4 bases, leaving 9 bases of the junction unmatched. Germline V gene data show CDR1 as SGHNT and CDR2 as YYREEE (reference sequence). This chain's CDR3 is CASSPGQGMGTEAFF. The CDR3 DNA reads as TGTGCCAGCAGCCCCGGACAGGGTATGGGCACTGAAGCTTTCTTT.

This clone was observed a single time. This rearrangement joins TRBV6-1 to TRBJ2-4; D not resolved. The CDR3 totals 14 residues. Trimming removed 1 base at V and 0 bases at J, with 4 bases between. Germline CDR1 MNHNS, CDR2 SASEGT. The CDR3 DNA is TGTGCCAGCAGTGAAGGCCTAGCCAAAAACATTCAGTACTTC. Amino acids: CASSEGLAKNIQYF.

CDR3 DNA: TGTGCCACGCGGGACAGCCCGAACACCGGGGAGCTGTTTTTT. It yields the protein CATRDSPNTGELFF. The chain employs TRBV27 and TRBJ2-2, with D perhaps matching TRBD1 (7 bases). The CDR3 spans 14 residues. CDR1 and CDR2 (germline): MNHEY, SMNVEV (reference sequence). V gave up 10 bases and J gave up 0 bases, with 12 bases separating them.

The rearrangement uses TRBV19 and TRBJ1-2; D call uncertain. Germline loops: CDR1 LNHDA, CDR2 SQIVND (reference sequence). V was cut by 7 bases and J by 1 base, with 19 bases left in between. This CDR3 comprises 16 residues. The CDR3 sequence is CASTMEAAYFNYGYTF. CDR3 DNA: TGTGCCAGTACCATGGAGGCAGCCTACTTTAACTATGGCTACACCTTC.

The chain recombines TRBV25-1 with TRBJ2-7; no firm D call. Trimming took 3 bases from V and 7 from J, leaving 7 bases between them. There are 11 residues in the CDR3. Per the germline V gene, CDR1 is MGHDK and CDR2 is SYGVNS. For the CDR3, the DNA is TGTGCCAGCAGTGACTCGGGTGAGCAGTACTTC. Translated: CASSDSGEQYF.

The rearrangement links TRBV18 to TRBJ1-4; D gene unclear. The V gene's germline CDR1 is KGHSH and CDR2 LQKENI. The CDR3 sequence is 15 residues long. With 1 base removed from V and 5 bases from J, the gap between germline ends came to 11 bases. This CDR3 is CASSPQGGGNEKLFF. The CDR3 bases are TGTGCCAGCTCACCACAGGGAGGAGGAAATGAAAAACTGTTTTTT.

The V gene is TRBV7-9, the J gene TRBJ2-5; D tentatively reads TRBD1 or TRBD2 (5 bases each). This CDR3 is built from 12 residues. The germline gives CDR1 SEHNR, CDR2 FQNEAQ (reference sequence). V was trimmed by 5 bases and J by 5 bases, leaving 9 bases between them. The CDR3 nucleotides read TGTGCCAGCAGCGGGGGATGGGAGACCCAGTACTTC. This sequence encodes CASSGGWETQYF.

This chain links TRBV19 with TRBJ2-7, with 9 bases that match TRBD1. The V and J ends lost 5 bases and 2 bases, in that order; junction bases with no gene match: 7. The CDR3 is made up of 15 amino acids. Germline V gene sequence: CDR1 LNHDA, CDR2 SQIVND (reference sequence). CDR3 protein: CASSPDRGPPYEQYF. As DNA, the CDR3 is TGTGCCAGTAGTCCGGACAGGGGCCCCCCCTACGAGCAGTACTTC.

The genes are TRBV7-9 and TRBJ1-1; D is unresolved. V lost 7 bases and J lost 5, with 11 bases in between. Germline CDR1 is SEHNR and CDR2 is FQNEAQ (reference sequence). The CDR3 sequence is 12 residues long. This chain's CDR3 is CASTFPGTEAFF. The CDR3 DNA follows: TGTGCCAGCACCTTCCCCGGGACTGAAGCTTTCTTT. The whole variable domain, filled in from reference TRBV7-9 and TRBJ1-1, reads DTGVSQNPRHKITKRGQNVTFRCDPISEHNRLYWYRQTLGQGPEFLTYFQNEAQLEKSRLLSDRFSAERPKGSFSTLEIQRTEQGDSAMYLCASTFPGTEAFFGQGTRLTVV.

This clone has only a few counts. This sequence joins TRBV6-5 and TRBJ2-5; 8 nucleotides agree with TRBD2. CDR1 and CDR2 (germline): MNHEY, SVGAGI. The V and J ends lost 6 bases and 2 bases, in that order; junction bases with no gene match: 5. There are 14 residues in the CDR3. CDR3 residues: CASRSLAVQETQYF. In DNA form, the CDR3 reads TGTGCCAGCAGATCACTAGCGGTACAAGAGACCCAGTACTTC.

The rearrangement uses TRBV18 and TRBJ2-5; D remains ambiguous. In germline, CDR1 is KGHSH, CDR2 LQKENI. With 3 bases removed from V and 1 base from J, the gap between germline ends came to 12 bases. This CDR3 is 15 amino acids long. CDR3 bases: TGTGCCAGCTCACCGCTAAGGTTGACCCAAGAGACCCAGTACTTC. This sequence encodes CASSPLRLTQETQYF.

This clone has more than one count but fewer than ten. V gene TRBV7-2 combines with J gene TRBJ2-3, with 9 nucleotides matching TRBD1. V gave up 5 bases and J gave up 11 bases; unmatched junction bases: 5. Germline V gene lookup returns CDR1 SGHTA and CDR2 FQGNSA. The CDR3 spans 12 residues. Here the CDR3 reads CASSEGQGKQYF. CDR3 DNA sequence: TGTGCCAGCAGCGAGGGACAGGGCAAGCAGTATTTT. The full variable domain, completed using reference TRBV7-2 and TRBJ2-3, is GAGVSQSPSNKVTEKGKDVELRCDPISGHTALYWYRQSLGQGLEFLIYFQGNSAPDKSGLPSDRFSAERTGGSVSTLTIQRTQQEDSAVYLCASSEGQGKQYFGPGTRLTVL.

The CDR3 coding sequence is TGTGCCTGGAGTCGGGGGGACATCTATTCACCCCTCCACTTT. Its translation: CAWSRGDIYSPLHF. The V call is TRBV30, the J call TRBJ1-6; a weak D match, TRBD1 (6 bases). Trimming pared 2 bases from V and 8 bases from J, leaving 13 bases between. The CDR3 sequence is 14 residues long. Germline loops: CDR1 GTSNPN, CDR2 SVGIG (reference sequence). The entire variable domain, with the rest obtained from reference TRBV30 and TRBJ1-6, is as follows: SQTIHQWPATLVQPVGSPLSLECTVEGTSNPNLYWYRQAAGRGLQLLFYSVGIGQISSEVPQNLSASRPQDRQFILSSKKLLLSDSGFYLCAWSRGDIYSPLHFGNGTRLTVT.

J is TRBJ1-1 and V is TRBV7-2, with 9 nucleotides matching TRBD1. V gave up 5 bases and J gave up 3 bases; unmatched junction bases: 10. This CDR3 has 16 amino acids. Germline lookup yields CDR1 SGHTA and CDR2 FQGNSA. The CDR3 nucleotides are TGTGCCAGCAGCGGGGGGACAGGGATATGGGACACTGAAGCTTTCTTT. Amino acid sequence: CASSGGTGIWDTEAFF.

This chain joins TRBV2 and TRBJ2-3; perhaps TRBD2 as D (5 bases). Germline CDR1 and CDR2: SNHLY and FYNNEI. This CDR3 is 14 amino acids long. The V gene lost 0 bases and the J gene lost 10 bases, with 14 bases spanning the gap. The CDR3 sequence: CASSEALDSPSQYF. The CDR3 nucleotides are TGTGCCAGCAGTGAAGCTCTGGACTCCCCGTCGCAGTATTTT.

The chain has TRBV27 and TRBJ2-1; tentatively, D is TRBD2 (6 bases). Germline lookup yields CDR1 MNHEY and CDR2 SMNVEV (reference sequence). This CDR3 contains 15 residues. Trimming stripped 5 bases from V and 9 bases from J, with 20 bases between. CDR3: CASSPIRRVGGEQFF. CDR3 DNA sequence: TGTGCCAGCAGTCCCATTCGTCGCGTGGGGGGTGAGCAGTTCTTC.

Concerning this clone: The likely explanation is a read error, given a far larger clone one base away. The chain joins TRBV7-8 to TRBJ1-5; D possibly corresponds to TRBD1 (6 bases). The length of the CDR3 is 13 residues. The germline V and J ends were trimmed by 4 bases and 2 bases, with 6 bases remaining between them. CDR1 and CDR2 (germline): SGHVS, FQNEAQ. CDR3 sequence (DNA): TGTGCCAGCAGCTCAGGGGGCAATCAGCCCCAGCATTTT. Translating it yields CASSSGGNQPQHF.

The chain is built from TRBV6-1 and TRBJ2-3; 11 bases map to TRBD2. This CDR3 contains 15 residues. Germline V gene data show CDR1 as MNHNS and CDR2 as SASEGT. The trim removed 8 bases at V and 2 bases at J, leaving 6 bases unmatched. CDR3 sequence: CASGRLAGFTDTQYF. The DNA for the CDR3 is TGTGCCAGCGGTCGACTAGCGGGATTCACAGATACGCAGTATTTT.

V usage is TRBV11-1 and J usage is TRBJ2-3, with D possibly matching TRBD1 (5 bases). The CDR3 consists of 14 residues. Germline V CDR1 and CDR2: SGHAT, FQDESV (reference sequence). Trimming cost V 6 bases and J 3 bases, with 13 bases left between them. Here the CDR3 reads CASSRKQVTDTQYF. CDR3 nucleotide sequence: TGTGCCAGCAGTCGAAAACAGGTTACAGATACGCAGTATTTT.

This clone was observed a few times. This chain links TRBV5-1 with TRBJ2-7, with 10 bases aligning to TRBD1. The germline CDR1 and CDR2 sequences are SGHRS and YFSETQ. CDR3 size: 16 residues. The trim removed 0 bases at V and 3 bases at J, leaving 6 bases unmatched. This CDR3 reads CASSLASGTGVYEQYF. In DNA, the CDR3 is TGCGCCAGCAGCTTGGCCTCCGGGACAGGGGTCTACGAGCAGTACTTC.

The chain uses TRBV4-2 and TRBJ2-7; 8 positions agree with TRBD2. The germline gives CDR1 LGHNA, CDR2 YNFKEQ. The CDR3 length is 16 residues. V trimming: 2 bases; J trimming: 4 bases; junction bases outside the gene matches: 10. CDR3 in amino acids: CASSQPTSGRQYEQYF. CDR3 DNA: TGTGCCAGCAGCCAACCCACTAGCGGTCGTCAGTACGAGCAGTACTTC.

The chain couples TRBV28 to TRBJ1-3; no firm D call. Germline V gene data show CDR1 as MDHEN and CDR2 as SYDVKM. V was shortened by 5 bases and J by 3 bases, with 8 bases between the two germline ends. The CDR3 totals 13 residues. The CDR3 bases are TGTGCCAGCAGTCGCCTAAGTGGAAACACCATATATTTT. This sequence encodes CASSRLSGNTIYF.

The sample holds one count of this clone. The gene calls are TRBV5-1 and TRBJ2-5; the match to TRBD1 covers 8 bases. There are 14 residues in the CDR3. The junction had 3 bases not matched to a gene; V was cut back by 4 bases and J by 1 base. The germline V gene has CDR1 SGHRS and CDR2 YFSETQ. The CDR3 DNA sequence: TGCGCCAGCAGCAAGGGGACAGGCCAAGAGACCCAGTACTTC. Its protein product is CASSKGTGQETQYF.

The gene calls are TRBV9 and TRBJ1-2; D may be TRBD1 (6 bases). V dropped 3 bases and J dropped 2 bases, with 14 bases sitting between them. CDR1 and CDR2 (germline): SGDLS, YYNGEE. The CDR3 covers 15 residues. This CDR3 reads CASSASAGTNYGYTF. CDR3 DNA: TGTGCCAGCAGCGCAAGTGCCGGGACAAACTATGGCTACACCTTC.

The CDR3 spells CASSYDRGSTDTQYF. The CDR3, as DNA: TGTGCCAGCAGCTACGACAGGGGAAGCACAGATACGCAGTATTTT. The chain recombines TRBV7-9 with TRBJ2-3, with 8 bases identical to TRBD1. The CDR3 runs to 15 residues. Germline V gives CDR1 SEHNR, CDR2 FQNEAQ (reference sequence). The trim removed 4 bases at V and 0 bases at J, leaving 3 bases unmatched. Based on the CDR3 plus reference TRBV7-9 and TRBJ2-3, the full variable domain is DTGVSQNPRHKITKRGQNVTFRCDPISEHNRLYWYRQTLGQGPEFLTYFQNEAQLEKSRLLSDRFSAERPKGSFSTLEIQRTEQGDSAMYLCASSYDRGSTDTQYFGPGTRLTVL.

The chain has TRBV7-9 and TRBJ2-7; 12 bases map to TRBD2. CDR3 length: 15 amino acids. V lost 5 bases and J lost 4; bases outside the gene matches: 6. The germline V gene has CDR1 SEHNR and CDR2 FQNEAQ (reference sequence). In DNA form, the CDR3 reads TGTGCCAGCAGCCCTGGACTAGCGGGATTTTACGAGCAGTACTTC. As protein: CASSPGLAGFYEQYF.

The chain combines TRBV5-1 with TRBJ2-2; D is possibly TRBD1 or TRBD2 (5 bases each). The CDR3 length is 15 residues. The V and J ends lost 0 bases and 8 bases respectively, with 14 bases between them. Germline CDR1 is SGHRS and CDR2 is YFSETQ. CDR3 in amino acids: CASSLDLGEIGELFF. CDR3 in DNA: TGCGCCAGCAGCTTGGATCTAGGGGAGATAGGGGAGCTGTTTTTT.

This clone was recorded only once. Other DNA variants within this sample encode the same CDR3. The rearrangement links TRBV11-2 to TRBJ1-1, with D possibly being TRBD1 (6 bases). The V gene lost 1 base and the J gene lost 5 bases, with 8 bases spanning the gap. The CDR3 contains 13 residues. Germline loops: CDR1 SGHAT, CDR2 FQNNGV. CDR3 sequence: CASSLVGGTEAFF. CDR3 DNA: TGTGCCAGCAGCTTAGTAGGGGGGACTGAAGCTTTCTTT.

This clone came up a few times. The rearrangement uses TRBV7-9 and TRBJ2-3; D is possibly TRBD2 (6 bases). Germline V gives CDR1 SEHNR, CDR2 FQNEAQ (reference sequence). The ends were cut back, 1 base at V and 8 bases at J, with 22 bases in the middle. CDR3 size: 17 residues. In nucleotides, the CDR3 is TGTGCCAGCAGCTTAGTAATAGCGGAGGGGAGATCTCGTACGCAGTATTTT. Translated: CASSLVIAEGRSRTQYF.

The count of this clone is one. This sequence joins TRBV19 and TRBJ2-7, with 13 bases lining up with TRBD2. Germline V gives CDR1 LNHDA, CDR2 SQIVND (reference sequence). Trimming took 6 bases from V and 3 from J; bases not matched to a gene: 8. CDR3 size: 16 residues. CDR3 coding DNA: TGTGCCAGTAGCGCCGGGACTAGCGGGACCTACTACGAGCAGTACTTC. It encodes CASSAGTSGTYYEQYF.

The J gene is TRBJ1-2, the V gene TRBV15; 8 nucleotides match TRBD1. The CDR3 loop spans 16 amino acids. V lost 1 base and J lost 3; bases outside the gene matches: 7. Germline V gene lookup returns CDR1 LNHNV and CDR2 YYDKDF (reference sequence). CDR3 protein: CATSRGGGTGYYGYTF. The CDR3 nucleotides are TGTGCCACCAGCAGAGGTGGGGGGACAGGCTACTATGGCTACACCTTC.